The 18 T cell receptor beta chains given below trace back to one sample, sequenced in a study of regulatory T cells in long-lasting Graves disease (dated by TCRdb to the early 2020s). In the paper's terms, the time point label means: persistent/refractory GD, antithyroid drugs over 5 years with positive TRAb. For both TCR sequencing and RNA sequencing, RNA was extracted from PBMCs using TRIzol. Libraries were built with multiplex PCR. The sequencer was an Illumina HiSeq 4000. iRepertoire HTBI primers and Arm-PCR amplification of CDR3 regions were used to construct TCR beta libraries. The public reads were run again by TCRdb, first through fastp at Q25 and then through MiXCR, and only productive beta chains were kept. A single entry per CDR3 protein holds the most common genes and DNA from its merged rows. The sample data list 360,000 or so distinct CDR3 sequences, and around 23% of these were observed just once. The top ten constitute approximately 30% of the sample.

Specimen: peripheral blood mononuclear cells (PBMCs), collected when the disease was refractory, from a patient treated with antithyroid drugs. These receptor sequences come from a woman in her thirties or forties with Graves disease. Donor details come from another sample of the same person, matched by shared clones.

The chain links TRBV6-2 or TRBV6-3 to TRBJ2-3, with TRBD1 matching 7 bases. This CDR3 comprises 15 residues. V dropped 6 bases and J dropped 0; count of bases not matched to a gene: 6. The V gene's germline CDR1 is MNHEY and CDR2 SVGEGT. The CDR3 loop reads CASRRQGRSTDTQYF. CDR3 in DNA: TGTGCCAGCAGAAGACAGGGTCGAAGCACAGATACGCAGTATTTT.

The sample holds many counts of this clonotype. The gene calls are TRBV12-3 or TRBV12-4 and TRBJ2-5, with 13 bases that match TRBD2. The CDR3 extends over 15 amino acids. With V trimmed by 7 bases and J by 1 base, 3 bases remained unmatched. CDR3 region: CASKLAGGTQETQYF. CDR3 in DNA: TGTGCCAGCAAACTAGCGGGAGGGACCCAAGAGACCCAGTACTTC.

With respect to this clonotype: This sequence may be a read error, since a much larger clone differs from it by one base. The chain combines TRBV12-3 or TRBV12-4 with TRBJ1-5; D is unclear. This CDR3 region has 14 residues. The CDR3 region is CTSSLMAANQPQHF. CDR3 nucleotides: TGTACCAGCAGTTTGATGGCAGCTAATCAGCCCCAGCATTTT.

This clonotype was counted at least ten times. The V gene is TRBV12-3 or TRBV12-4, the J gene TRBJ1-1, with D possibly TRBD1 on 6 matching bases. The length of the CDR3 is 11 residues. Trimming removed 6 bases from V and 7 bases from J, with 9 bases in between. The DNA for the CDR3 is TGTGCCAGCAGCACAGGGCTTGAAGCTTTCTTT. This codes for CASSTGLEAFF.

For this clonotype: The junction departs from the called germline gene at one end, perhaps through a read error. The CDR3, as DNA: TGTGCCAGCAGTTCTGCAGGAAATAATTCACTCCTCCACTTT. Encoded protein: CASSSAGNNSLLHF. J is TRBJ1-6 and V is TRBV28; D uncertain. The germline gives CDR1 MDHEN, CDR2 SYDVKM. The CDR3 sequence is 14 residues long.

The chain combines TRBV28 with TRBJ1-2; D remains ambiguous. Trimming removed 6 bases from V and 7 bases from J, with 15 bases in between. The CDR3 has 13 residues. Germline CDR1 is MDHEN and CDR2 is SYDVKM. In DNA, the CDR3 is TGTGCCAGCAGCCCCGATAGGGAGCGTGGCTACACCTTC. Translating it yields CASSPDRERGYTF.

This clonotype was seen many times. V is TRBV28 and J is TRBJ1-6; 9 positions match TRBD1. CDR3 size: 14 residues. Germline V gene data show CDR1 as MDHEN and CDR2 as SYDVKM. The trim removed 4 bases at V and 10 bases at J, leaving 5 bases unmatched. Written as DNA, the CDR3 is TGTGCCAGCAGTTCACAGGGGGCAGTATCACCCCTCCACTTT. It codes for CASSSQGAVSPLHF.

The chain recombines TRBV7-2 with TRBJ2-1; D might be TRBD2 (5 bases). Germline CDR1 and CDR2: SGHTA and FQGNSA. The CDR3 consists of 14 residues. Between the trimmed V and J ends, which lost 5 bases and 8 bases, there was a span of 16 bases. The CDR3 region has the DNA TGTGCCAGCAGCCGAATAAAGCTTAGCGATGAGCAGTTCTTC. It yields the protein CASSRIKLSDEQFF.

This clonotype was seen repeatedly, ten times or more. V gene TRBV3-1 combines with J gene TRBJ1-2; no clear D. The CDR3 is made up of 12 amino acids. Germline-derived CDR1 and CDR2 are LGHDT and YNNKEL (reference sequence). The V end lost 4 bases, the J end lost 6 bases, and 9 bases lay between the germline ends. Here the CDR3 DNA reads TGTGCCAGCAGCCTTGGACCGAATGGCTACACCTTC. Its translation is CASSLGPNGYTF.

The V call is TRBV5-1, the J call TRBJ1-3; D is undetermined. V gave up 0 bases and J gave up 2 bases, with 6 bases separating them. Germline V gene data show CDR1 as SGHRS and CDR2 as YFSETQ. There are 14 residues in the CDR3. DNA for the CDR3: TGCGCCAGCAGCTTGGAGTCTCCTGGAAACACCATATATTTT. This translates into CASSLESPGNTIYF.

The chain recombines TRBV28 with TRBJ2-7; 9 positions agree with TRBD1. CDR1 and CDR2 from the germline V gene are MDHEN and SYDVKM. The CDR3 loop spans 17 amino acids. The trim removed 2 bases at V and 6 bases at J, leaving 14 bases unmatched. The CDR3 sequence: CASSLLIWDRASLEQYF. Written as DNA, the CDR3 is TGTGCCAGCAGTTTACTTATTTGGGACAGGGCATCACTCGAGCAGTACTTC.

In this sample, this clonotype turned up a few times. Mismatch with germline at one junction end may stem from a read error. V usage is TRBV7-2 and J usage is TRBJ2-7, with 7 bases aligning to TRBD2. CDR3 length: 15 amino acids. Looked up from germline, CDR1 is SGHTA and CDR2 is FQGNSA. The DNA for the CDR3 is TGTGCCAGCAGCCCGTGGGGGGGGAGCTCCTACGGGCAGTACTTC. Translating gives CASSPWGGSSYGQYF. Supplemented by reference TRBV7-2 and TRBJ2-7, the full variable domain reads GAGVSQSPSNKVTEKGKDVELRCDPISGHTALYWYRQSLGQGLEFLIYFQGNSAPDKSGLPSDRFSAERTGGSVSTLTIQRTQQEDSAVYLCASSPWGGSSYGQYFGPGTRLTVT.

This clonotype was recorded many times. The rearrangement uses TRBV7-2 and TRBJ1-1, with a weak D call TRBD1 (5 bases). V was clipped by 3 bases and J by 6 bases, with 23 bases between them. Germline assignment: CDR1 SGHTA and CDR2 FQGNSA. The CDR3 runs to 17 residues. The CDR3 DNA reads TGTGCCAGCAGCTTCATCGTAACAGGCGGGCGGTGGCCTGAAGCTTTCTTT. Protein product: CASSFIVTGGRWPEAFF.

This chain uses TRBV20-1 with TRBJ2-3; 7 bases agree with TRBD1. The CDR3 is 13 amino acids. Germline CDR1 and CDR2: DFQATT and SNEGSKA (reference sequence). V was pared by 3 bases and J by 4 bases, with 4 bases of the junction left unmatched. As DNA, the CDR3 is TGCAGTGCTAGTCGACAGGGCCCAGATACGCAGTATTTT. It encodes CSASRQGPDTQYF.

This clonotype was seen repeatedly, ten times or more. The chain uses TRBV7-3 and TRBJ1-1; D perhaps matches TRBD1 (5 bases). The CDR3 sequence is 14 residues long. In germline, CDR1 is SGHTA, CDR2 FQGTGA. V was trimmed by 3 bases and J by 0 bases, leaving 8 bases between them. This chain's CDR3 is CASSLWGMNTEAFF. The CDR3 region has the DNA TGTGCCAGCAGCTTGTGGGGGATGAACACTGAAGCTTTCTTT.

Only a few counts were recorded for this clonotype. The chain carries TRBV7-8 and TRBJ1-5; D may be TRBD1 (6 bases). The CDR3 sequence is 20 residues long. Trimming pared 5 bases from V and 7 bases from J, leaving 33 bases between. Germline loops: CDR1 SGHVS, CDR2 FQNEAQ. CDR3 nucleotides: TGTGCCAGCAGCCTTCTAAATGAGCTGGCGACCAGACAGGCGGGACAGCCCCAGCATTTT. Its translation is CASSLLNELATRQAGQPQHF.

This clonotype showed up many times. This rearrangement joins TRBV20-1 to TRBJ2-7, with D maybe TRBD1 (6 bases). There are 13 residues in the CDR3. V was cut by 8 bases and J by 1 base, with 15 bases left in between. Per the germline V gene, CDR1 is DFQATT and CDR2 is SNEGSKA (reference sequence). The CDR3: CSPTRTASYEQYF. Written as DNA, the CDR3 is TGCAGTCCTACAAGGACAGCTTCCTACGAGCAGTACTTC.

The rearrangement joins TRBV28 to TRBJ1-6; D is unresolved. Trimming took off 4 bases at V and 7 bases at J, with 8 bases between the two ends. CDR1 is MDHEN and CDR2 is SYDVKM in the germline V gene. The CDR3 consists of 13 residues. For the CDR3, the DNA is TGTGCCAGCAGTTCTATTCCGAATTCACCCCTCCACTTT. Its translation is CASSSIPNSPLHF.